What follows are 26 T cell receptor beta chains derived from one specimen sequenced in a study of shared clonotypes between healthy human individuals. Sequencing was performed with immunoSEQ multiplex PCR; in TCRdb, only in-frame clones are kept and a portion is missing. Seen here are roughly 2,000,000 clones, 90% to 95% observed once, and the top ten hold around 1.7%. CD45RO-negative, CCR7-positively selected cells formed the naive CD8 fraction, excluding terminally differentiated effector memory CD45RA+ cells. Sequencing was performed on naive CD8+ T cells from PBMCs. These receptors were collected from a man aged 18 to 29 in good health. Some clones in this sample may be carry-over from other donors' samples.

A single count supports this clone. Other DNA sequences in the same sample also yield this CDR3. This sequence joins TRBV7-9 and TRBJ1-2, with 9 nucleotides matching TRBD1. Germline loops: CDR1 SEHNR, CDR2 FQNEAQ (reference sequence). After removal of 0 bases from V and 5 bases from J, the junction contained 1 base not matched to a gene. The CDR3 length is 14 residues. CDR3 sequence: CASSLAGTGYGYTF. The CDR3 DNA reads TGTGCCAGCAGCTTAGCGGGGACAGGGTATGGCTACACCTTC.

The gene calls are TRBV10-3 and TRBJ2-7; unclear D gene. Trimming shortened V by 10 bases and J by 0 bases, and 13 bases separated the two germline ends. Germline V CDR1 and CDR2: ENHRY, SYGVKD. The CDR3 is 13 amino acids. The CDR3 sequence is CATQTESSYEQYF. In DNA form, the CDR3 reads TGTGCCACCCAAACCGAAAGCTCCTACGAGCAGTACTTC.

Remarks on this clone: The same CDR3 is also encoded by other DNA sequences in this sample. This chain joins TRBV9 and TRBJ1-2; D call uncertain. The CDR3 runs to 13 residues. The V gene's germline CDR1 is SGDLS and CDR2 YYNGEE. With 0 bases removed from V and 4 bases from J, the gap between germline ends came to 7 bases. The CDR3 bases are TGTGCCAGCAGCGTAGGAGGGATCTATGGCTACACCTTC. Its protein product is CASSVGGIYGYTF. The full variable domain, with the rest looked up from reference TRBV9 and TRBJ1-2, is DSGVTQTPKHLITATGQRVTLRCSPRSGDLSVYWYQQSLDQGLQFLIQYYNGEERAKGNILERFSAQQFPDLHSELNLSSLELGDSALYFCASSVGGIYGYTFGSGTRLTVV.

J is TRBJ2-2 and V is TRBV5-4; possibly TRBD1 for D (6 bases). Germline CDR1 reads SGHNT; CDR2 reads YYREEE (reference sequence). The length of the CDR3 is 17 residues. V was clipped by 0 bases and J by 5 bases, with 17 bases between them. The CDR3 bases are TGTGCCAGCAGCTTGGGGCTGAGGGGGAGTGGTACCGGGGAGCTGTTTTTT. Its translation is CASSLGLRGSGTGELFF.

This CDR3 is CASSPDANRGPYGYTF. As DNA, the CDR3 is TGTGCCAGCTCACCAGACGCTAACAGGGGGCCATATGGCTACACCTTC. The rearrangement uses TRBV18 and TRBJ1-2; 9 bases are shared with TRBD1. The CDR3 consists of 16 residues. The V gene's germline CDR1 is KGHSH and CDR2 LQKENI. V gave up 2 bases and J gave up 5 bases; unmatched junction bases: 9.

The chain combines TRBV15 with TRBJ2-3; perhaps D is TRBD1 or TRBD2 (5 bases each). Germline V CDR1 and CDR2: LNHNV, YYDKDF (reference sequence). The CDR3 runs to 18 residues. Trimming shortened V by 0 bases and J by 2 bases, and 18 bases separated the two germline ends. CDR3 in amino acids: CATSRDPRGLIATDTQYF. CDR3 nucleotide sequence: TGTGCCACCAGCAGAGATCCTCGGGGCCTCATCGCCACAGATACGCAGTATTTT. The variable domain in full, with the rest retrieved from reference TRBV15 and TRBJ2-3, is DAMVIQNPRYQVTQFGKPVTLSCSQTLNHNVMYWYQQKSSQAPKLLFHYYDKDFNNEADTPDNFQSRRPNTSFCFLDIRSPGLGDTAMYLCATSRDPRGLIATDTQYFGPGTRLTVL.

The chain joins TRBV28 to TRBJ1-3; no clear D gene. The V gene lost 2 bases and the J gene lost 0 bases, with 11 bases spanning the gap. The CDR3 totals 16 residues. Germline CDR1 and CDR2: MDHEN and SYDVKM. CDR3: CASSLNSEHSGNTIYF. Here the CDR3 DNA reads TGTGCCAGCAGTTTAAATTCGGAGCACTCTGGAAACACCATATATTTT.

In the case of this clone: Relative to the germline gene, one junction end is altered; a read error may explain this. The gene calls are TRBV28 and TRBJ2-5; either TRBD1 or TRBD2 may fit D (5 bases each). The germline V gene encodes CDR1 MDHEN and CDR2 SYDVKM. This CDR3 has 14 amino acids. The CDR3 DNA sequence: TGTGCCAGCAGGCTCTCGGGACCAAAAGAGGCCCAGTACTTC. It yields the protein CASRLSGPKEAQYF.

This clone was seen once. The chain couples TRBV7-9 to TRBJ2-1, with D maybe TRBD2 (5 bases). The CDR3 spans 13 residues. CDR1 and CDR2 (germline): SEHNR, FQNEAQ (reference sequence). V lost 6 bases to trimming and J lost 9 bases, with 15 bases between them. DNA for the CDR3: TGTGCCAGCAGTCGGACTCCGAGTGGTGAGCAGTTCTTC. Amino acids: CASSRTPSGEQFF.

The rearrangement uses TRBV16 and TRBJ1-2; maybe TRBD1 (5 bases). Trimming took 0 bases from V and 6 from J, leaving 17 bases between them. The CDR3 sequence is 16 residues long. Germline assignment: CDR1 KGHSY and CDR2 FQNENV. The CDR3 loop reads CASSQSFPAQGNGYTF. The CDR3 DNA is TGTGCCAGCAGCCAATCTTTCCCAGCCCAGGGAAATGGCTACACCTTC.

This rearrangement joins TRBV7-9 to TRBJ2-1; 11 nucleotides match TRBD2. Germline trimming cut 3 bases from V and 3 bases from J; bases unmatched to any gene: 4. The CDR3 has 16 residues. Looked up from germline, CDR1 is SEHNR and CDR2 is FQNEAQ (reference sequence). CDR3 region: CASSFPGLADYNEQFF. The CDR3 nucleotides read TGTGCCAGCAGCTTCCCGGGACTAGCGGACTACAATGAGCAGTTCTTC.

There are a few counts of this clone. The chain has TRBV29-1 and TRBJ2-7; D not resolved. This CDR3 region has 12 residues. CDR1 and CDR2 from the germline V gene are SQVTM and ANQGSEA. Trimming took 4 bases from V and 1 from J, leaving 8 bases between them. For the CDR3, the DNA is TGCAGCGTTGTAACGGATTCCTACGAGCAGTACTTC. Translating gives CSVVTDSYEQYF.

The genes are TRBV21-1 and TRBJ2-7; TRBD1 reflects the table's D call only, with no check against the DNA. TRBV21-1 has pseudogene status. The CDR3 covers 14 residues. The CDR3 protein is CANLTGTGPYEQYF. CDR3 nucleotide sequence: TGTGCCAACCTGACCGGGACAGGGCCCTACGAGCAGTACTTC.

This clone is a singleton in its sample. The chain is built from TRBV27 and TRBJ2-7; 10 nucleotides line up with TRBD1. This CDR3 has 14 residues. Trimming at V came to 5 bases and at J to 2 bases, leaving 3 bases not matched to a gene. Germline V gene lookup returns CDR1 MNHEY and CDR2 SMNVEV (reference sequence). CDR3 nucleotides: TGTGCCAGCAGTGGGACAGGGGCCGCCTACGAGCAGTACTTC. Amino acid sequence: CASSGTGAAYEQYF.

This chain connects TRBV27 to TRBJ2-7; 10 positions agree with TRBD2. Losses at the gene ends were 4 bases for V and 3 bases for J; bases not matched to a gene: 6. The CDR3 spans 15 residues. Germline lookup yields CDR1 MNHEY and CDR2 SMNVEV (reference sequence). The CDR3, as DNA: TGTGCCAGCAGTTCCACTAGCGGGATTGTCTACGAGCAGTACTTC. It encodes CASSSTSGIVYEQYF.

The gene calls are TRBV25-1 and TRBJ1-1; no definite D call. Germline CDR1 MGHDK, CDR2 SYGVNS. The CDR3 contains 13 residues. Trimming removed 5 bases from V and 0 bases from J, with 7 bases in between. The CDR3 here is CASSLGMNTEAFF. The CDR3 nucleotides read TGTGCCAGCAGTTTGGGTATGAACACTGAAGCTTTCTTT.

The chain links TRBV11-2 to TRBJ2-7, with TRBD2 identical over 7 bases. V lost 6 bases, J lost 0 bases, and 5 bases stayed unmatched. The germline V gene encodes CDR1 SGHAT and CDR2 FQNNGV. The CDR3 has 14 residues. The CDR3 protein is CASSSGLDSYEQYF. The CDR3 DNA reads TGTGCCAGCAGTTCCGGACTAGACTCCTACGAGCAGTACTTC.

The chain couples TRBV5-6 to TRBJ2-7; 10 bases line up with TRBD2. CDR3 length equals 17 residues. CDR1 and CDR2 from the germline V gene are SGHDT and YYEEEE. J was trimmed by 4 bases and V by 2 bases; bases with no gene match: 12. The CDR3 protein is CASSFASGRAFGYEQYF. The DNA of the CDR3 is TGTGCCAGCAGCTTTGCTAGCGGGAGAGCGTTCGGTTACGAGCAGTACTTC.

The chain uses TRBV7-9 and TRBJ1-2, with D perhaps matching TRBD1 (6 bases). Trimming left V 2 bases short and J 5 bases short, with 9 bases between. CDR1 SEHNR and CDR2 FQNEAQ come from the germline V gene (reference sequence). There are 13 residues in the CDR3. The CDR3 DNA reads TGTGCCAGCAGCTTATCAGGGGCTTATGGCTACACCTTC. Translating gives CASSLSGAYGYTF.

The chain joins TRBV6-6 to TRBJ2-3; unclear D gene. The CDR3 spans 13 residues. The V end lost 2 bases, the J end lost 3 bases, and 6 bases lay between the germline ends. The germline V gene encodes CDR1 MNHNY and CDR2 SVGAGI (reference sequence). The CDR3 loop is CASSYIRTDTQYF. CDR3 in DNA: TGTGCCAGCAGTTACATCCGGACAGATACGCAGTATTTT.

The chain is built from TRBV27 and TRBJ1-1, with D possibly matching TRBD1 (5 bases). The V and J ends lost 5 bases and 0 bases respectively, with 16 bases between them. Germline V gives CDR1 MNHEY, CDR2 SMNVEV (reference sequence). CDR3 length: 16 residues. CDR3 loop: CASSPRGRGLNTEAFF. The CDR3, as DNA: TGTGCCAGCAGTCCTCGCGGCCGGGGGTTGAACACTGAAGCTTTCTTT.

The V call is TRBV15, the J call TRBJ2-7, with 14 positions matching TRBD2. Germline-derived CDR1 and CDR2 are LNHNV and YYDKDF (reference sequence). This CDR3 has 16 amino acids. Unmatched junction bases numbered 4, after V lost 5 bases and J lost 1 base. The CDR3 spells CATSERLAGGSYEQYF. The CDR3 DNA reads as TGTGCCACCAGCGAAAGACTAGCGGGAGGGTCCTACGAGCAGTACTTC.

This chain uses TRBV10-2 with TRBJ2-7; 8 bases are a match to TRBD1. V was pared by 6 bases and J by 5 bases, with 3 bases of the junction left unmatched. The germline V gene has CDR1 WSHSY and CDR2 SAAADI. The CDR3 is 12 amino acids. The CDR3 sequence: CASSDRGHEQYF. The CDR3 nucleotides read TGCGCCAGCAGCGACAGGGGCCACGAGCAGTACTTC.

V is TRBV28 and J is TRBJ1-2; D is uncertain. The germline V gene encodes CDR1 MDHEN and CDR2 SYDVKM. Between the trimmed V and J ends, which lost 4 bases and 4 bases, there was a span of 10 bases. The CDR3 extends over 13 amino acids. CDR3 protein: CASSSHNAYGYTF. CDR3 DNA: TGTGCCAGCAGTTCTCATAACGCCTATGGCTACACCTTC.

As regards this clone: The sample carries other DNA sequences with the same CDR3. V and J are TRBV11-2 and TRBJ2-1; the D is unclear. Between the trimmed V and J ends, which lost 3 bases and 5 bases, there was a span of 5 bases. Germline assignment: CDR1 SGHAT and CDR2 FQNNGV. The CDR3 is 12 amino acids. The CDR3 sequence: CASSLADNEQFF. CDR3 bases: TGTGCCAGCAGCTTGGCAGACAATGAGCAGTTCTTC.

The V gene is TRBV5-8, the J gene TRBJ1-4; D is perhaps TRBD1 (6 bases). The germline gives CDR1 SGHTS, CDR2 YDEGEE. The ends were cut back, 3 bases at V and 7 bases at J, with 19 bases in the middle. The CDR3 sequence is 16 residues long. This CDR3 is CASSSVITGSSEKLFF. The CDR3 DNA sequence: TGTGCCAGCAGCTCTGTAATAACAGGGTCCAGTGAAAAACTGTTTTTT.